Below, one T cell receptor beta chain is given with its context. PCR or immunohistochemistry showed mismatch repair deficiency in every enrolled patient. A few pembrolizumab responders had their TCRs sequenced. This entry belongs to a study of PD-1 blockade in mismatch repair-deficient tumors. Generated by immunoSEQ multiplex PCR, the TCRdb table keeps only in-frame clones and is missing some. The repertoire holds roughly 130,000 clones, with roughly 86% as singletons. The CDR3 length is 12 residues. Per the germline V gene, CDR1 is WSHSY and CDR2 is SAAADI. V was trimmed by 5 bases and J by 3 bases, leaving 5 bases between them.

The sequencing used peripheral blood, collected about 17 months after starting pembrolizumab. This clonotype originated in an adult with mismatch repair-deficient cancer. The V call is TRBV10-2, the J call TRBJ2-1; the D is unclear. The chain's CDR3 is CASSSYYNEQFF. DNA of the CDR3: TGCGCCAGCAGTTCCTACTACAATGAGCAGTTCTTC.